These T cell receptor beta chains were read from a single sample in a study of Ad26.COV2.S vaccination and SARS-CoV-2 variants. Assay: immunoSEQ multiplex PCR; the TCRdb copy retains only in-frame clones and omits some. The sample yields 440,000 or so clones, 90% seen once. The sample consisted of peripheral blood, taken in a trial of Ad26.COV2.S vaccine versus placebo. All receptors come from a person between 18 and 65 years old who received the Ad26.COV2.S COVID-19 vaccine or a placebo. The CDR3 runs from the conserved cysteine through the conserved F or W. D genes are given only for firm matches. Clone size is not always given. Where it is, it says once, few, many or a class for expanded clones.

clone_size: NA
v_call: TRBV28
d_call: TRBD2
j_call: TRBJ2-7
cdr3_nt: TGTGCCAGCTCATTAGCGGGCCCAGACTACGAGCAGTACTTC
cdr3_aa: CASSLAGPDYEQYF

clone_size: NA
v_call: TRBV29-1
d_call: NA
j_call: TRBJ2-5
cdr3_nt: TGCAGCGTAGTGGGACCCGAAGAGACCCAGTACTTC
cdr3_aa: CSVVGPEETQYF

clone_size: NA
v_call: TRBV7-9
d_call: TRBD2
j_call: TRBJ2-6
cdr3_nt: TGTGCCAGCAGCGCCAGCGGGACTGACTTGGGTGGGGCCAACGTCCTGACTTTC
cdr3_aa: CASSASGTDLGGANVLTF

clone_size: NA
v_call: TRBV5-1
d_call: TRBD2
j_call: TRBJ2-1
cdr3_nt: TGCGCCAGCAGCTCAACTAGCGGGAGGGATAATGAGCAGTTCTTC
cdr3_aa: CASSSTSGRDNEQFF

clone_size: NA
v_call: TRBV28
d_call: NA
j_call: TRBJ2-3
cdr3_nt: TGTGCCAGCAGTCTGGATAGCACAGATACGCAGTATTTT
cdr3_aa: CASSLDSTDTQYF

clone_size: NA
v_call: TRBV5-8
d_call: NA
j_call: TRBJ2-5
cdr3_nt: TGTGCCAGCAGCGTACGGGTACCGGAGACCCAGTACTTC
cdr3_aa: CASSVRVPETQYF

clone_size: NA
v_call: TRBV5-5
d_call: NA
j_call: TRBJ1-1
cdr3_nt: TGTGCCAGCAGCCCCAACGGTCGGGGGGTTATGAACACTGAAGCTTTCTTT
cdr3_aa: CASSPNGRGVMNTEAFF

clone_size: NA
v_call: TRBV10-3
d_call: NA
j_call: TRBJ2-2
cdr3_nt: TGTGCCATCAGACCAGCGACTACGAACACCGGGGAGCTGTTTTTT
cdr3_aa: CAIRPATTNTGELFF

clone_size: NA
v_call: TRBV5-4
d_call: NA
j_call: TRBJ2-3
cdr3_nt: TGTGCCAGCAGCTTCAGAGGGAGGAGTGATACGCAGTATTTT
cdr3_aa: CASSFRGRSDTQYF

clone_size: NA
v_call: TRBV13
d_call: NA
j_call: TRBJ2-3
cdr3_nt: TGTGCCAGCAGCCCGGGCCTTTCGTCGGATACGCAGTATTTT
cdr3_aa: CASSPGLSSDTQYF

clone_size: NA
v_call: TRBV5-4
d_call: TRBD2
j_call: TRBJ2-1
cdr3_nt: TGTGCCAGCAGCTTTGGACAGCGGAGCGGGAGCCTGTTCTTC
cdr3_aa: CASSFGQRSGSLFF

clone_size: NA
v_call: TRBV4-1
d_call: NA
j_call: TRBJ1-1
cdr3_nt: TGCGCCAGCAGCCAGGGCAGGGCCAACACTGAAGCTTTCTTT
cdr3_aa: CASSQGRANTEAFF

clone_size: NA
v_call: TRBV2
d_call: TRBD2
j_call: TRBJ2-2
cdr3_nt: TGTGCCAGCAGACCGGGACTAGCGGGAGGGAGGTACACCGGGGAGCTGTTTTTT
cdr3_aa: CASRPGLAGGRYTGELFF

clone_size: NA
v_call: TRBV12-3/TRBV12-4
d_call: NA
j_call: TRBJ1-5
cdr3_nt: TGTGCCAGCAGTTTCGATTGGCAGCCCCAGCATTTT
cdr3_aa: CASSFDWQPQHF

clone_size: NA
v_call: TRBV5-5
d_call: TRBD2
j_call: TRBJ2-1
cdr3_nt: TGTGCCAGCAGCTTGGCGACTAGCCGTGGTAGTGAGCAGTTCTTC
cdr3_aa: CASSLATSRGSEQFF

clone_size: NA
v_call: TRBV18
d_call: TRBD2
j_call: TRBJ2-7
cdr3_nt: TGTGCCAGCTCACGACTAGCGGGGGACGAGCAGTACTTC
cdr3_aa: CASSRLAGDEQYF

clone_size: NA
v_call: TRBV14
d_call: NA
j_call: TRBJ2-1
cdr3_nt: TGTGCCAGCAGCCGAGACAGAGTCCCCAGCTCCTACAATGAGCAGTTCTTC
cdr3_aa: CASSRDRVPSSYNEQFF

clone_size: NA
v_call: TRBV7-6
d_call: NA
j_call: TRBJ2-7
cdr3_nt: TGTGCCAGCAGCTTCGTACCGGGGGACGAGCAGTACTTC
cdr3_aa: CASSFVPGDEQYF

clone_size: NA
v_call: TRBV2
d_call: TRBD2
j_call: TRBJ2-1
cdr3_nt: TGTGCCAGCAGTGCGGGACTAGCGGTTATCTACAATGAGCAGTTCTTC
cdr3_aa: CASSAGLAVIYNEQFF

clone_size: NA
v_call: TRBV7-9
d_call: NA
j_call: TRBJ1-2
cdr3_nt: TGTGCCAGCAGCTTAGGTAGGGAGGTTGAAGGCTACACCTTC
cdr3_aa: CASSLGREVEGYTF

clone_size: NA
v_call: TRBV19
d_call: NA
j_call: TRBJ2-7
cdr3_nt: TGTGCCAGTAGTATAGCTCGGACAGTTAGCTACGAGCAGTACTTC
cdr3_aa: CASSIARTVSYEQYF

clone_size: once
v_call: TRBV27
d_call: TRBD2
j_call: TRBJ2-7
cdr3_nt: TGTGCCAGCAGTTTTAAAACTAGCGTCGGGCAGTACTTC
cdr3_aa: CASSFKTSVGQYF

clone_size: NA
v_call: TRBV25-1
d_call: TRBD2
j_call: TRBJ2-1
cdr3_nt: TGTGCCAGCAGTGAATCTAGCGGGAGACCCTACAATGAGCAGTTCTTC
cdr3_aa: CASSESSGRPYNEQFF

clone_size: NA
v_call: TRBV11-2
d_call: TRBD2
j_call: TRBJ2-7
cdr3_nt: TGTGCCAGCAGCTCCGACCTAAGGACTAGCGCCTCCTACGAGCAGTACTTC
cdr3_aa: CASSSDLRTSASYEQYF

clone_size: NA
v_call: TRBV12-3/TRBV12-4
d_call: NA
j_call: TRBJ1-3
cdr3_nt: TGTGCCAGCAGTCTGGGGTCCGGAAACACCATATATTTT
cdr3_aa: CASSLGSGNTIYF

clone_size: NA
v_call: TRBV7-8
d_call: NA
j_call: TRBJ2-3
cdr3_nt: TGTGCCAGCAGCCCTACAGGGGACTTTACAGATACGCAGTATTTT
cdr3_aa: CASSPTGDFTDTQYF

clone_size: NA
v_call: TRBV28
d_call: TRBD1
j_call: TRBJ2-1
cdr3_nt: TGTGCCAGCAGTCTTCCCCCAGGGGGCAGTGAGCAGTTCTTC
cdr3_aa: CASSLPPGGSEQFF

clone_size: NA
v_call: TRBV7-2
d_call: NA
j_call: TRBJ2-7
cdr3_nt: TGTGCCAGCAGCTTAGAGGTAGTAACCTACGAGCAGTACTTC
cdr3_aa: CASSLEVVTYEQYF

clone_size: few
v_call: TRBV28
d_call: TRBD1
j_call: TRBJ2-3
cdr3_nt: TGTGCCAGCAGTTTCACAGGACAGGGATCAGATACGCAGTATTTT
cdr3_aa: CASSFTGQGSDTQYF

clone_size: NA
v_call: TRBV5-4
d_call: TRBD1
j_call: TRBJ2-5
cdr3_nt: TGTGCCAGCAGCTTGGGAGGGGACAGAGGCGAGACCCAGTACTTC
cdr3_aa: CASSLGGDRGETQYF

clone_size: NA
v_call: TRBV6-2/TRBV6-3
d_call: TRBD2
j_call: TRBJ2-1
cdr3_nt: TGTGCCAGCAGTTATGGGACTAGCGGGAATAATGAGCAGTTCTTC
cdr3_aa: CASSYGTSGNNEQFF

clone_size: NA
v_call: TRBV6-5
d_call: NA
j_call: TRBJ1-1
cdr3_nt: TGTGCCAGCAGGGGCACTGAAGCTTTCTTT
cdr3_aa: CASRGTEAFF

clone_size: NA
v_call: TRBV9
d_call: TRBD1
j_call: TRBJ1-1
cdr3_nt: TGTGCCAGCAGCGTAGATCATTGGCAGGCCTGGTGCCTTTACAGGGGACTGAACACTGAAGCTTTCTTT
cdr3_aa: CASSVDHWQAWCLYRGLNTEAFF

clone_size: NA
v_call: TRBV7-2
d_call: NA
j_call: TRBJ2-1
cdr3_nt: TGTGCCAGCAGCAGACGCGAGAGCGTCAGTGAGCAGTTCTTC
cdr3_aa: CASSRRESVSEQFF

clone_size: once
v_call: TRBV12-5
d_call: NA
j_call: TRBJ1-1
cdr3_nt: TGTGCTAGTGCTCTCGGGGGGGCTGAAGCTTTCTTT
cdr3_aa: CASALGGAEAFF

clone_size: NA
v_call: TRBV9
d_call: NA
j_call: TRBJ2-2
cdr3_nt: TGTGCCAGCAGCCCCCCCCGGGGCAACACCGGGGAGCTGTTTTTT
cdr3_aa: CASSPPRGNTGELFF

clone_size: NA
v_call: TRBV19
d_call: NA
j_call: TRBJ2-7
cdr3_nt: TGTGCCAGTAGTAGAGGGTACGAGCAGTACTTC
cdr3_aa: CASSRGYEQYF

clone_size: NA
v_call: TRBV21-1
d_call: NA
j_call: TRBJ1-2
cdr3_nt: TGTGCCAGCAGCCCCCCGGGACACTATGGCTACACCTTC
cdr3_aa: CASSPPGHYGYTF

clone_size: few
v_call: TRBV5-1
d_call: TRBD1
j_call: TRBJ2-7
cdr3_nt: TGCGCCAGCAGCAGGGACAGGGGGGACGAGCAGTACTTC
cdr3_aa: CASSRDRGDEQYF